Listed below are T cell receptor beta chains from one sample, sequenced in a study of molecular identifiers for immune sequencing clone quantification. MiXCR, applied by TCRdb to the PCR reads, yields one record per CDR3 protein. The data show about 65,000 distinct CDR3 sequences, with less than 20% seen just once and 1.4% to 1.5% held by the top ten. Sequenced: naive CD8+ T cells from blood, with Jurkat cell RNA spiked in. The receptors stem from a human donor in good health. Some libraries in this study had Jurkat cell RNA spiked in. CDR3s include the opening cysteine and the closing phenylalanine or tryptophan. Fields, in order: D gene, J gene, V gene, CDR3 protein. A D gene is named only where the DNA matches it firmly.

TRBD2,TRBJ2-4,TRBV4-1,CASSQETIRQSGINIQYF
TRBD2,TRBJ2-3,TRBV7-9,CASSLSGVTDTQYF
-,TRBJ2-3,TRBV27,CASSTGIPVSQYF
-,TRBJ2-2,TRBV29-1,CSVVLPSNTGELFF
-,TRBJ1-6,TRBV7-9,CASGDWSGHNSPLHF
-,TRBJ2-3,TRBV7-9,CASSLALADTQYF
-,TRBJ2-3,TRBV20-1,CSASSLHTDTQYF
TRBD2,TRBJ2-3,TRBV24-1,CATSEHLAGVAEAQYF
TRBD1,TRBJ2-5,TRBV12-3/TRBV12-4,CASSSGTGRGETQYF
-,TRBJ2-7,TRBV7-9,CASSLGPAGYEQYF
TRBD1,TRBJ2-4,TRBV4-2,CASSQAVVGTGGKNIQYF
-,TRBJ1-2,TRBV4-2,CASSQATENSFNYGYTF
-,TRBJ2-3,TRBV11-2,CASSKGDTQYF
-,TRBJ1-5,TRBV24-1,CATRGPDSNQPQHF
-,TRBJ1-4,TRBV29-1,CSVEVEGIGEKLFF
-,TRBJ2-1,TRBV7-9,CASRLRQDKFF
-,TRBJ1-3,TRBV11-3,CASSGDSGNTIYF
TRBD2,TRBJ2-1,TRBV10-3,CAIGPSGSFF
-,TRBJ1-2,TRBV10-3,CALSESPAGTDYTF
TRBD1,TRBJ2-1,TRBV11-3,CASSLPGQGFGEQFF
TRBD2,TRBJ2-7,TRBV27,CASSLGLAGVGEQYF
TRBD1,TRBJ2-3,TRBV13,CASSTGQGGTDTQYF
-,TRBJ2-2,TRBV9,CASSVKTADPGTGELFF
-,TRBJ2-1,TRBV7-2,CASSSPWDDNEQFF
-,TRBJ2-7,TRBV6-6,CASSYLAYEQYF
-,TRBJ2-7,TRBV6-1,CASSELPGPSSYEQYF
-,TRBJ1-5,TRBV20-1,CSSGQPQHF